The clone carrying this TCR beta chain was found many times. The antigen is not known. CDR3 length equals 15 residues. V lost 5 bases and J lost 2, with 16 bases in between. The data originate from a study of T cells in Graves' hyperthyroidism and ophthalmopathy. Reasons for excluding patients were uncontrolled infection, other autoimmune disease, pregnancy or lactation. From roughly 9.2 ml of fresh peripheral blood, PBMCs were isolated. Study findings and constraints: A model built on 13 V-J features separated ophthalmopathy from stable hyperthyroidism. It was a median around seven months before onset that the model predicted ophthalmopathy.

TCR beta CDR3 region amplification was performed from RNA transcripts. The HTBI primer set drove a first-round RT-PCR of the TCR CDR3. Each CDR3 protein gets one entry after TCRdb re-called the multiplex PCR reads with MiXCR. This table holds about 700,000 distinct CDR3 sequences, about 14% found once. Material for sequencing was blood. The rearrangement uses TRBV12-3 or TRBV12-4 and TRBJ2-7, with a possible D match to TRBD1 (6 bases). The clonotype originates from a woman aged 18 to 35 with Graves' hyperthyroidism. CDR3 in DNA: TGTGCCAGCAGTCCAGCCGGGACACCGACCTACGAGCAGTACTTC. Translating gives CASSPAGTPTYEQYF.